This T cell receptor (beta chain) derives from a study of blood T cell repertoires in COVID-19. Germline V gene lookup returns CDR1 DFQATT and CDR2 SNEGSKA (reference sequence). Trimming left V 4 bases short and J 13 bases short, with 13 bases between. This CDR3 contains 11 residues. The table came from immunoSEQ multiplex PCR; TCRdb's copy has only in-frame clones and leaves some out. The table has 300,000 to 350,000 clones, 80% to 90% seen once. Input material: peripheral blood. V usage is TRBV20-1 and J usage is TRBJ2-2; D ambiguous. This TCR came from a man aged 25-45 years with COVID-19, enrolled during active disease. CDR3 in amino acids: CSAKARGGLFF. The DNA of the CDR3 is TGCAGTGCTAAGGCTCGCGGTGGGCTGTTTTTT.